The clone carrying this T cell receptor (beta chain) was observed at least ten times. Its target is unknown. One entry per CDR3 protein results from TCRdb running MiXCR on the reads. The table lists about 680,000 distinct CDR3 sequences, approximately 24% of them singletons. This record belongs to a study of T cell repertoires in cytomegalovirus infection. Whole-study context: A matching HLA type, together with CMV infection, was signaled by public TCR beta signatures.

The CDR3 is 16 residues long. V was pared by 5 bases and J by 0 bases, with 5 bases of the junction left unmatched. Findings and limits, study-wide: Cumulated frequencies of public TCR beta families served to identify carriers of CMV plus the relevant HLA. HLA-C-restricted CMV clonotypes gave the most frequent clonotype in two of eight donors.

The sequenced sample was CD8+ T cells from PBMCs. This clonotype was sampled from a human donor in good health (CMV status not recorded). Some clones in this sample may be carry-over from other donors' samples. The chain carries TRBV12-3 or TRBV12-4 and TRBJ2-1, with 9 bases fitting TRBD2. The CDR3 DNA reads as TGTGCCAGCAGTCGGGTAGCGGGGGCCTCCTACAATGAGCAGTTCTTC. This encodes CASSRVAGASYNEQFF.